The rows below give T cell receptor beta chains drawn from one sample of a study of blood T cell repertoires in COVID-19. Here immunoSEQ multiplex PCR was the method, and the copy in TCRdb shows in-frame clones only, minus some. The sample records roughly 150,000 clones, 76% being singletons. Sequenced material: peripheral blood. These receptors were collected from a woman of 80 years or more with acute or convalescent COVID-19. Each CDR3 is given with its conserved first and last residue. Each record gives: J gene, clone size, V gene, D gene, CDR3 DNA, CDR3 protein. A D gene is named only where the DNA matches it firmly. The size of a clone is reported for some rows only, either as once, few or many, or as a class for expanded clones.

>TRBJ2-7|few|TRBV6-6|.
TGTGCCAGCAGTTACCAGGGGCTCCCCGAGCAGTACTTC
CASSYQGLPEQYF
>TRBJ1-1|.|TRBV7-8|TRBD1
TGTGCCAGCAGCACTCAGGGGGACACTGAAGCTTTCTTT
CASSTQGDTEAFF
>TRBJ2-1|.|TRBV7-3|.
TGTGCCAGCAGCTTGGGACAAGTCGGTTACGGGCAGTTCTTC
CASSLGQVGYGQFF
>TRBJ2-3|.|TRBV11-1|TRBD2
TGTGCCAGCAGCTTAGCCAGCGGGGGGAGCACAGATACGCAGTATTTT
CASSLASGGSTDTQYF
>TRBJ2-7|.|TRBV23-1|.
TGCGCCAGCAGCTCGTCGGACAGACCTCCTCTCGAGCAGTACTTC
CASSSSDRPPLEQYF
>TRBJ1-4|.|TRBV30|.
TGTGCCTGGAGTTACGAGGGTTTGCGTGAAAAACTGTTTTTT
CAWSYEGLREKLFF
>TRBJ2-3|few|TRBV7-8|TRBD2
TGTGCCAGCAGCTTAGTGGGACTAGTCCTTGGCACAGATACGCAGTATTTT
CASSLVGLVLGTDTQYF
>TRBJ2-1|.|TRBV4-2|.
TGTGCCAGCAGCCAATCGGGCGGGGCAGACAATGAGCAGTTCTTC
CASSQSGGADNEQFF
>TRBJ2-5|.|TRBV19|.
TGTGCCAGTGCGAAGGACAGTGCGTACCAAGAGACCCAGTACTTC
CASAKDSAYQETQYF
>TRBJ1-2|once|TRBV9|.
TGTGCCAGCAGCCGGGGGTTTGGCTACACCTTC
CASSRGFGYTF
>TRBJ2-4|.|TRBV7-8|TRBD1
TGTGCCAGCAGCTTAGGGGACAGGGGGCGATTAGACATTCAGTACTTC
CASSLGDRGRLDIQYF
>TRBJ2-4|.|TRBV7-2|.
TGTGCCAGCAGCCGGTACGGTCCTAAAAACATTCAGTACTTC
CASSRYGPKNIQYF
>TRBJ2-1|.|TRBV7-2|TRBD2
TGTGCCAGCAGCTTAGGTGGACTAGCGGTTGCCTACAATGAGCAGTTCTTC
CASSLGGLAVAYNEQFF